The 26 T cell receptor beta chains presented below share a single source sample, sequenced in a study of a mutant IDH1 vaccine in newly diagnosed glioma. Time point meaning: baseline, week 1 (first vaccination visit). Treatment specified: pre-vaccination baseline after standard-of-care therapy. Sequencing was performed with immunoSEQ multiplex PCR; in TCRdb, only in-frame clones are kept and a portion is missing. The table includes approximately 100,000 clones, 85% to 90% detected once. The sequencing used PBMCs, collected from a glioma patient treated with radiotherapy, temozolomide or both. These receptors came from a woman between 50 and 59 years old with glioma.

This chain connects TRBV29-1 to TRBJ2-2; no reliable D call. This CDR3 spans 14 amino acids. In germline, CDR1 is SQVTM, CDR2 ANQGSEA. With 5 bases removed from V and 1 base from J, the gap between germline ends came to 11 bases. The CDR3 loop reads CSVQGSMNTGELFF. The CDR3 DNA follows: TGCAGCGTTCAAGGCTCCATGAACACCGGGGAGCTGTTTTTT.

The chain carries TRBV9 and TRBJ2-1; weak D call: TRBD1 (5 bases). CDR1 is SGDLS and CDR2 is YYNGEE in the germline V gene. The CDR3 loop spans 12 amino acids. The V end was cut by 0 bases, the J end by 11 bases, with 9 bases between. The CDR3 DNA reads TGTGCCAGCAGCGTAGAGGGGCGGAAGCAGTTCTTC. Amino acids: CASSVEGRKQFF.

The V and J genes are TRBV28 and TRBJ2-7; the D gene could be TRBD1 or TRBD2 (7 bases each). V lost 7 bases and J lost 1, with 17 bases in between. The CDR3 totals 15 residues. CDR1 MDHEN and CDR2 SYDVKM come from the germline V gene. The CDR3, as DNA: TGTGCCAGCATCACAGGGGCTAGCGGTTCCTACGAGCAGTACTTC. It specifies CASITGASGSYEQYF.

In nucleotides, the CDR3 is TGTGCCAGCAGTTTATACCAGGGATTTTCTGGGGCCAACGTCCTGACTTTC. It specifies CASSLYQGFSGANVLTF. The rearrangement links TRBV27 to TRBJ2-6; tentatively, D is TRBD1 (5 bases). The CDR3 has 17 amino acids. The V and J ends lost 1 base and 1 base respectively, with 11 bases between them. Germline assignment: CDR1 MNHEY and CDR2 SMNVEV (reference sequence).

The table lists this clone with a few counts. The CDR3 spells CASSSQTWDPNTF. The CDR3 coding sequence is TGTGCCAGCAGCTCCCAGACATGGGATCCAAACACCTTC. The chain is built from TRBV11-2 and TRBJ1-2; D is undetermined. Trimming stripped 4 bases from V and 12 bases from J, with 18 bases between. Germline V CDR1 and CDR2: SGHAT, FQNNGV. The CDR3 is 13 residues long.

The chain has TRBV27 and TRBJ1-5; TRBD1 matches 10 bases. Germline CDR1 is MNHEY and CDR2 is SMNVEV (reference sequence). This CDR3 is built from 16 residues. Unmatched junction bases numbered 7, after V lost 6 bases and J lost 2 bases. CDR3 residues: CASSPWDRGGNQPQHF. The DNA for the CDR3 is TGTGCCAGCAGCCCATGGGACAGGGGAGGCAATCAGCCCCAGCATTTT.

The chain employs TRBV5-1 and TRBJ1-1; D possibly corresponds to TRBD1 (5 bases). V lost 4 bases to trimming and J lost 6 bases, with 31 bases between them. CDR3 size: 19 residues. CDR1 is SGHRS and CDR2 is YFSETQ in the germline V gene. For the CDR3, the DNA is TGCGCCAGCAGCGGACCACGCGGGGCCAAGGGCGTTTTGTACGCTGAAGCTTTCTTT. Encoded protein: CASSGPRGAKGVLYAEAFF.

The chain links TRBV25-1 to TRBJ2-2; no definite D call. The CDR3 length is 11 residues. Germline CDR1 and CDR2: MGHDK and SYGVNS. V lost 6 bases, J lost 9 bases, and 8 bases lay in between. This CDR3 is CASSRSRELFF. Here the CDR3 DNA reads TGTGCCAGCAGCCGCTCGAGGGAGCTGTTTTTT.

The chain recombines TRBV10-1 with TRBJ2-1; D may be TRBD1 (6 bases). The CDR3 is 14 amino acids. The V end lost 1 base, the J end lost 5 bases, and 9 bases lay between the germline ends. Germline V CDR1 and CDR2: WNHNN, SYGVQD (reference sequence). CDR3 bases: TGCGCCAGCAGTGAGTACCCAGGGGACAATGAGCAGTTCTTC. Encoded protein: CASSEYPGDNEQFF.

The CDR3 DNA reads TGCGCCAGCAGCTCGGCCCGTCGGGGAGAGACCCAGTACTTC. It codes for CASSSARRGETQYF. The rearrangement links TRBV5-1 to TRBJ2-5; possible D gene TRBD2, 5 bases. Germline CDR1 reads SGHRS; CDR2 reads YFSETQ. Trimming cost V 3 bases and J 4 bases, with 13 bases left between them. CDR3 size: 14 residues.

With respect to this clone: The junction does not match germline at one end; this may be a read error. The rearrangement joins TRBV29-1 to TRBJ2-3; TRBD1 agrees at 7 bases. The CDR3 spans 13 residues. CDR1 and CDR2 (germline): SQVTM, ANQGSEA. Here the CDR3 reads CSVEGGFTDTQYF. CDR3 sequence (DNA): TGCAGCGTGGAAGGGGGCTTCACAGATACGCAGTATTTT.

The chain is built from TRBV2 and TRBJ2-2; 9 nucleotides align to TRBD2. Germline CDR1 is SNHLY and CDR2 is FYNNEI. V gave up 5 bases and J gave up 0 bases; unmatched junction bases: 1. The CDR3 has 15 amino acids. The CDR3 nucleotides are TGTGCCAGCAGTCTAGCGGGACCGAACACCGGGGAGCTGTTTTTT. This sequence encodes CASSLAGPNTGELFF.

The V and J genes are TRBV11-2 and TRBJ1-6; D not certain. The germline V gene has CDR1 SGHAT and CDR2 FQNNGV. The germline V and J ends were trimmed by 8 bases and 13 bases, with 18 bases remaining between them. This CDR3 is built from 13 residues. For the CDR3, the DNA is TGTGCCAGCCTCCCGCCTGGCGGTTCGCCCCTCCACTTT. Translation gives CASLPPGGSPLHF.

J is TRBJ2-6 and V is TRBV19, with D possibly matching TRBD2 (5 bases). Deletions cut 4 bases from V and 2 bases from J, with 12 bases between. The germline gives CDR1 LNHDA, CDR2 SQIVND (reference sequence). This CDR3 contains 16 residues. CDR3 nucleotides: TGTGCCAGTAGTACCCGGGGAGCGGCTGGGGCCAACGTCCTGACTTTC. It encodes CASSTRGAAGANVLTF.

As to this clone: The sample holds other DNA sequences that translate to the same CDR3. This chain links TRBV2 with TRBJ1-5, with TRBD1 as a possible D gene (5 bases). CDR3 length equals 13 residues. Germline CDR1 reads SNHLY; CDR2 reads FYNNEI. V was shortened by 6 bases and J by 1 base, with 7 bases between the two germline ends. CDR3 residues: CASRGQSNQPQHF. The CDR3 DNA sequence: TGTGCCAGCAGGGGGCAAAGCAATCAGCCCCAGCATTTT.

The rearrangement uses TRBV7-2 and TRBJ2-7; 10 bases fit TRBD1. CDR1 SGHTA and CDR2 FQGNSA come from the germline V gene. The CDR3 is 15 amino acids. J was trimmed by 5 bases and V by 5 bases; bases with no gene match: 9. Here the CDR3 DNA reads TGTGCCAGCAGCGCCGCCGGGACAGGGGCCCACGAGCAGTACTTC. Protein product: CASSAAGTGAHEQYF.

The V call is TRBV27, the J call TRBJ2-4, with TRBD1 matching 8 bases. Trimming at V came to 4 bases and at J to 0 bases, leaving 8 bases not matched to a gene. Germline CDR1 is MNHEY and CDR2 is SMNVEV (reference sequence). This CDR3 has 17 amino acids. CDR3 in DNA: TGTGCCAGCAGTTCACCCAGGGGGCGAGGAGCCAAAAACATTCAGTACTTC. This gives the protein CASSSPRGRGAKNIQYF.

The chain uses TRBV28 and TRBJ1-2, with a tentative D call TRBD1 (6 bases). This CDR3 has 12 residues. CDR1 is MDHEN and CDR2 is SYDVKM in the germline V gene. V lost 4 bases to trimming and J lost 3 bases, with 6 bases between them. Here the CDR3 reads CASSWTDYGYTF. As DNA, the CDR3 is TGTGCCAGCAGTTGGACAGACTATGGCTACACCTTC.

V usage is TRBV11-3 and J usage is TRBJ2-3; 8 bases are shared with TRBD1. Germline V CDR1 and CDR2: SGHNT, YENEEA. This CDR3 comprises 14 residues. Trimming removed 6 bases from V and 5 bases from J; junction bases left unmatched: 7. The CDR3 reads CASSSRQGLDTQYF. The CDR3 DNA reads TGTGCCAGCAGTTCAAGACAGGGGCTAGATACGCAGTATTTT.

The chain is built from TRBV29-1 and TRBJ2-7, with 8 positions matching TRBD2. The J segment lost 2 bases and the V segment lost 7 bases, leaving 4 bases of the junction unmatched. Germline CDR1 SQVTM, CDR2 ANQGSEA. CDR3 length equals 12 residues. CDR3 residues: CSATSDAYEQYF. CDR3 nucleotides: TGCAGCGCGACTAGCGATGCCTACGAGCAGTACTTC.

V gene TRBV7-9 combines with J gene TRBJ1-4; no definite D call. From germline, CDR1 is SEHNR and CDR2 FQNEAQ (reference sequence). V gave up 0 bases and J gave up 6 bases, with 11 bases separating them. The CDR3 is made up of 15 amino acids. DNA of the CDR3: TGTGCCAGCAGCTTAGCGAAGGACGGCTATGAAAAACTGTTTTTT. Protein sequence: CASSLAKDGYEKLFF.

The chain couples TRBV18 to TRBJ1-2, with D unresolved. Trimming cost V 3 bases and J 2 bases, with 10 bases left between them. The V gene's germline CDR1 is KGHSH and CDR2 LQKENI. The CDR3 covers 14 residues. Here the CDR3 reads CASSPKGTNYGYTF. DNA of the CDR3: TGTGCCAGCTCACCTAAGGGAACAAACTATGGCTACACCTTC.

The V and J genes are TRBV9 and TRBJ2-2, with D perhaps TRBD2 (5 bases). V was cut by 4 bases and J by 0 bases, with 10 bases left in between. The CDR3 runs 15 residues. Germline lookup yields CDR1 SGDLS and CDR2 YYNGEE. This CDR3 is CASSLRTANTGELFF. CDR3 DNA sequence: TGTGCCAGCAGCCTTCGGACTGCGAACACCGGGGAGCTGTTTTTT. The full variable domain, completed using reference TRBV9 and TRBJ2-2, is DSGVTQTPKHLITATGQRVTLRCSPRSGDLSVYWYQQSLDQGLQFLIQYYNGEERAKGNILERFSAQQFPDLHSELNLSSLELGDSALYFCASSLRTANTGELFFGEGSRLTVL.

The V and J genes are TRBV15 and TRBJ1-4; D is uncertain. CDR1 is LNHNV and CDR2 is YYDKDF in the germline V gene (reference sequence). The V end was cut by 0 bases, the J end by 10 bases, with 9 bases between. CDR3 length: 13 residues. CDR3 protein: CATSRDTVRKLFF. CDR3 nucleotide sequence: TGTGCCACCAGCAGAGATACTGTCAGAAAACTGTTTTTT.

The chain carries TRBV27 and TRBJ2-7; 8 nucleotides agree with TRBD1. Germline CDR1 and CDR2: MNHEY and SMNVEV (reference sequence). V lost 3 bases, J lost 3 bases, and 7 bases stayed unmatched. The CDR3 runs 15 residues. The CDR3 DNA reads TGTGCCAGCAGTTTGGACAGGGAGGTTCGCTACGAGCAGTACTTC. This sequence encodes CASSLDREVRYEQYF.

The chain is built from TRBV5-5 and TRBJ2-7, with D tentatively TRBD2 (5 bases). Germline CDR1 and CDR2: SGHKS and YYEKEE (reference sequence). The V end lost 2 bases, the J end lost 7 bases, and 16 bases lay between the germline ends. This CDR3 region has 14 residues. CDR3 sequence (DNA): TGTGCCAGCAGCTTTCGGCTAGCCCCCGGTGAGCAGTACTTC. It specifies CASSFRLAPGEQYF.